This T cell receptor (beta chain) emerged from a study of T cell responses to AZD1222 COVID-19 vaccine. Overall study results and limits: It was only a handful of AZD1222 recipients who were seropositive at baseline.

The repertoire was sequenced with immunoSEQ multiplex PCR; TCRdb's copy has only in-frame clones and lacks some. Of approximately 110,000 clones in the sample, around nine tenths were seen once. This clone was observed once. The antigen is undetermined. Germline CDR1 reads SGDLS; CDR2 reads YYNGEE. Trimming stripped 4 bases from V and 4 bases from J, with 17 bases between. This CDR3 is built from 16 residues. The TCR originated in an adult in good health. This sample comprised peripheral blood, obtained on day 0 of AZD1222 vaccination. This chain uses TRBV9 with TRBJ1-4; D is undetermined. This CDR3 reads CASSPRPKPGNEKLFF. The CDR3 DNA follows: TGTGCCAGCAGCCCCCGACCTAAACCAGGTAATGAAAAACTGTTTTTT.